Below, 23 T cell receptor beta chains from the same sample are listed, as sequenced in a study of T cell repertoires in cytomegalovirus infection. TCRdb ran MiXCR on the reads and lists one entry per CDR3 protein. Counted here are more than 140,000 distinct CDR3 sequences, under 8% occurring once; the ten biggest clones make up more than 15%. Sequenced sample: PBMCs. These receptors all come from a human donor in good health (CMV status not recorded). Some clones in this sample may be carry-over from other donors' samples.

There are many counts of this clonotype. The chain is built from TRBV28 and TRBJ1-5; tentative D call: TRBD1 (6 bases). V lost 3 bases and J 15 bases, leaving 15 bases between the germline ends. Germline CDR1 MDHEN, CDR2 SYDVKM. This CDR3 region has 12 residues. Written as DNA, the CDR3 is TGTGCCAGCAGTTTCCTTGGGGGGCCAGTGCATTTT. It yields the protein CASSFLGGPVHF. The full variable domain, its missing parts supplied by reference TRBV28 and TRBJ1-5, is DVKVTQSSRYLVKRTGEKVFLECVQDMDHENMFWYRQDPGLGLRLIYFSYDVKMKEKGDIPEGYSVSREKKERFSLILESASTNQTSMYLCASSFLGGPVHFGDGTRLSIL.

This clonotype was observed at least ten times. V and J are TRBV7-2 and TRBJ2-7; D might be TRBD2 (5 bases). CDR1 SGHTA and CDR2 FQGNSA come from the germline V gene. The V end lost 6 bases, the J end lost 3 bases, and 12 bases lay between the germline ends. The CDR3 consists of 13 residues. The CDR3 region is CASSPSAGYEQYF. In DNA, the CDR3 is TGTGCCAGCAGTCCAAGCGCGGGCTACGAGCAGTACTTC.

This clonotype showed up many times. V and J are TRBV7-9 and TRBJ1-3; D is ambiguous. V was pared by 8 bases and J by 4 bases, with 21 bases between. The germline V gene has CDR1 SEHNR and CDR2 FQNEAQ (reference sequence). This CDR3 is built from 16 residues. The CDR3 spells CASSLDGRLGGNTIYF. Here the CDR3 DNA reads TGTGCCAGCTCCTTAGACGGTCGGCTAGGAGGAAACACCATATATTTT.

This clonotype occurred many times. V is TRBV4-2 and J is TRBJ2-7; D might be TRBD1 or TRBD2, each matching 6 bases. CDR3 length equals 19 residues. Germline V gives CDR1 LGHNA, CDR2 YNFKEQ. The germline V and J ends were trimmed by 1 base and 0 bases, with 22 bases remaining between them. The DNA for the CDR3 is TGTGCCAGCAGCCAAGCCCGGGGAGGCGGGACACCGAGCTCCTACGAGCAGTACTTC. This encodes CASSQARGGGTPSSYEQYF.

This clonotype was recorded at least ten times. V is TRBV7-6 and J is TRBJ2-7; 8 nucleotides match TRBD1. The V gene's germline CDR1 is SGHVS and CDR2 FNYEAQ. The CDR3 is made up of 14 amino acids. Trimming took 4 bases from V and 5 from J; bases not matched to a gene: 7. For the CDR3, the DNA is TGTGCCAGCAGCTACCTCTCGGACAGGGACGAGCAGTACTTC. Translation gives CASSYLSDRDEQYF.

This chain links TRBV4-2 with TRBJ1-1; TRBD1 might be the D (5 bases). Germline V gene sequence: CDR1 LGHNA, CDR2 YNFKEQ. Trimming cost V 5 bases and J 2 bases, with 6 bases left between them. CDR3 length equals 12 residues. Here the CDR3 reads CASSGANTEAFF. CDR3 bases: TGTGCCAGCAGCGGGGCAAACACTGAAGCTTTCTTT.

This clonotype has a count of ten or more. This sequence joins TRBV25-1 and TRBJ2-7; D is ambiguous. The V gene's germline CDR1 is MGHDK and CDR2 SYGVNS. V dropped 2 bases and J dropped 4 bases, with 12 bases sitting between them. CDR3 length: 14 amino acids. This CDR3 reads CASSEQGRNYEQYF. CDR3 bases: TGTGCCAGCAGTGAACAAGGCAGAAATTACGAGCAGTACTTC.

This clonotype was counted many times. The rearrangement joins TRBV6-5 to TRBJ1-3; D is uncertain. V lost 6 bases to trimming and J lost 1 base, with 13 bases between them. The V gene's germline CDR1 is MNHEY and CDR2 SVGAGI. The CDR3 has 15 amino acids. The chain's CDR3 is CASSPDGVSGNTIYF. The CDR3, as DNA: TGTGCCAGCAGCCCAGATGGCGTTTCTGGAAACACCATATATTTT.

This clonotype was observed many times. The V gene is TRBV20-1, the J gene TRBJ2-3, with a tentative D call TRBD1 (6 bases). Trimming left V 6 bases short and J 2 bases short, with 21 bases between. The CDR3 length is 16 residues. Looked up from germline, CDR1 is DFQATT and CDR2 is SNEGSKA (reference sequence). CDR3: CSANGQIGPYTDTQYF. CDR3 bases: TGCAGTGCAAACGGACAGATCGGGCCCTACACAGATACGCAGTATTTT.

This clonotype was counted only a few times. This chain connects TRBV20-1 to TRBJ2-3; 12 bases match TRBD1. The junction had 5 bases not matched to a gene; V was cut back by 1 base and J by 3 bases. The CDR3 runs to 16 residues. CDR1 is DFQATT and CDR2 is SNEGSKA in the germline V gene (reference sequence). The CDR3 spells CSARGRDRGPTDTQYF. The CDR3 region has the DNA TGCAGTGCTAGAGGCCGGGACAGGGGGCCGACAGATACGCAGTATTTT.

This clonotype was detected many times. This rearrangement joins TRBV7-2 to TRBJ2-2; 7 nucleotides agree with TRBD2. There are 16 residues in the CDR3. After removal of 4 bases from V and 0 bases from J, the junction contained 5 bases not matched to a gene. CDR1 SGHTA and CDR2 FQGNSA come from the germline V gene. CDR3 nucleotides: TGTGCCAGCAGCTACGTGGGGGGGGCGAACACCGGGGAGCTGTTTTTT. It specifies CASSYVGGANTGELFF.

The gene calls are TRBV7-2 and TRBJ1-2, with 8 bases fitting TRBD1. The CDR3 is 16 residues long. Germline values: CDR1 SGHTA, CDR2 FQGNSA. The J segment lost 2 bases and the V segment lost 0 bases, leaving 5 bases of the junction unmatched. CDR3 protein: CASSLAGTGVNYGYTF. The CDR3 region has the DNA TGTGCCAGCAGCTTAGCCGGGACAGGTGTCAACTATGGCTACACCTTC.

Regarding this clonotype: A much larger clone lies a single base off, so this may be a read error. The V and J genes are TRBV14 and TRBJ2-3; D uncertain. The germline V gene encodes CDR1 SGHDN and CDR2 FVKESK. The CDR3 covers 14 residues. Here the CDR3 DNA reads TGTGCCCGCAGCCAAGTGGCCTTCACAGATACGCAGTATTTT. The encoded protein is CARSQVAFTDTQYF. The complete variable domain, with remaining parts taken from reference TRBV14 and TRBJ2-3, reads EAGVTQFPSHSVIEKGQTVTLRCDPISGHDNLYWYRRVMGKEIKFLLHFVKESKQDESGMPNNRFLAERTGGTYSTLKVQPAELEDSGVYFCARSQVAFTDTQYFGPGTRLTVL.

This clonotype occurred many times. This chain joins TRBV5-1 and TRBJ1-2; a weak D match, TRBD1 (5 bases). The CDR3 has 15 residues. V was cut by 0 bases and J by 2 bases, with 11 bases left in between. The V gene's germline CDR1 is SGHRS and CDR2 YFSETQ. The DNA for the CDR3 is TGCGCCAGCAGCTTGGAGAGGGGAGCCAACTATGGCTACACCTTC. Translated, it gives CASSLERGANYGYTF.

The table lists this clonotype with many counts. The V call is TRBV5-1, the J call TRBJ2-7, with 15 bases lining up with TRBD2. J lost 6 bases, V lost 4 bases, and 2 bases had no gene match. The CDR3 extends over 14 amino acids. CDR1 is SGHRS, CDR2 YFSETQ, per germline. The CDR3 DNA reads TGCGCCAGCAGCGAGGGACTAGCGGGGGGCGAGCAGTACTTC. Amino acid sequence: CASSEGLAGGEQYF.

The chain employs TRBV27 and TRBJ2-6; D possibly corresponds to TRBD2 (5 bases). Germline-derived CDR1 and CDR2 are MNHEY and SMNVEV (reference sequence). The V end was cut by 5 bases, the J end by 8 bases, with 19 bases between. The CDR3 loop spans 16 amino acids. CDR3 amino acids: CASSAFMGGGSNVLTF. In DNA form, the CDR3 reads TGTGCCAGCAGTGCCTTTATGGGTGGCGGGTCCAACGTCCTGACTTTC.

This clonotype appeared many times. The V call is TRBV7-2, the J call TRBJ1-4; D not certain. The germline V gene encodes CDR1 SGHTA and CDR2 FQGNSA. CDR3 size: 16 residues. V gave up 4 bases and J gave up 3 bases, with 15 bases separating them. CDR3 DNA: TGTGCCAGCAGCTCCCCCGGGGATTGGGCTAATGAAAAACTGTTTTTT. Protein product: CASSSPGDWANEKLFF.

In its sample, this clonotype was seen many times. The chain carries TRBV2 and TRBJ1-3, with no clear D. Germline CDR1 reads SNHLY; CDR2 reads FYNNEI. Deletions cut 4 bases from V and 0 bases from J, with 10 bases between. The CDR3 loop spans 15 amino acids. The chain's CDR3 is CASSVQLSSGNTIYF. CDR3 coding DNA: TGTGCCAGCAGTGTCCAGTTAAGCTCTGGAAACACCATATATTTT.

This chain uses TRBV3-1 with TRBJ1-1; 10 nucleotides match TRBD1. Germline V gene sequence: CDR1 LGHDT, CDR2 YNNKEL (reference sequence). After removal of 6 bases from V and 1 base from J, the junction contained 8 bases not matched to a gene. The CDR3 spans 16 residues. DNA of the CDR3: TGTGCCAGCAGACACCGGGACAGGGGCGGGAACACTGAAGCTTTCTTT. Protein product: CASRHRDRGGNTEAFF.

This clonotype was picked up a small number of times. CDR3 DNA: TGTGCCAGCACCCCCCTGGGGGGACTGAACACCGGGGAGCTGTTTTTT. This encodes CASTPLGGLNTGELFF. This sequence joins TRBV12-3 or TRBV12-4 and TRBJ2-2; possible D gene TRBD2, 6 bases. The CDR3 contains 16 residues. The germline V and J ends were trimmed by 7 bases and 1 base, with 16 bases remaining between them.

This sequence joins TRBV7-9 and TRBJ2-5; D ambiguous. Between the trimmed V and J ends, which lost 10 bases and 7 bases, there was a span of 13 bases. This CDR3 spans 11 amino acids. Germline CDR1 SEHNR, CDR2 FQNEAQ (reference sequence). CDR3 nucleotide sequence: TGTGCCACTGAGGAGATGGGGACCCAGTACTTC. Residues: CATEEMGTQYF.

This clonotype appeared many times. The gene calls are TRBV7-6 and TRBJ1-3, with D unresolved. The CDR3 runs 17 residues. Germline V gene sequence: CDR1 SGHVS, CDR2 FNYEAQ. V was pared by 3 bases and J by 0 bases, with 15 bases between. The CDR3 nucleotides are TGTGCCAGCAGCTTTGTTCCTGTTGACCCCTCTGGAAACACCATATATTTT. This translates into CASSFVPVDPSGNTIYF.

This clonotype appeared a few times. The CDR3, as DNA: TGTGCCAGCAGCCGACGCGGGGGAACTATAGTTTTTGATACGCAGTATTTT. As protein: CASSRRGGTIVFDTQYF. The chain combines TRBV14 with TRBJ2-3; TRBD2 agrees at 7 bases. The CDR3 totals 17 residues. Germline V gives CDR1 SGHDN, CDR2 FVKESK. V dropped 4 bases and J dropped 6; count of bases not matched to a gene: 16. Supplemented by reference TRBV14 and TRBJ2-3, the full variable domain reads EAGVTQFPSHSVIEKGQTVTLRCDPISGHDNLYWYRRVMGKEIKFLLHFVKESKQDESGMPNNRFLAERTGGTYSTLKVQPAELEDSGVYFCASSRRGGTIVFDTQYFGPGTRLTVL.